Shown below are 19 T cell receptor beta chains from a single sample sequenced in a study of T cells in Graves' hyperthyroidism and ophthalmopathy. From RNA transcripts, TCR beta CDR3 regions were amplified. TCR CDR3 regions were first amplified by RT-PCR with HTBI primers. One entry per CDR3 protein, called by TCRdb with MiXCR from the multiplex PCR reads. The sample has nearly 600,000 distinct CDR3 sequences; 14% are singletons. The specimen sequenced was blood. These receptors all stem from a young woman with Graves' ophthalmopathy.

V gene TRBV7-3 combines with J gene TRBJ2-2; D unclear. Trimming pared 4 bases from V and 4 bases from J, leaving 10 bases between. Per germline, CDR1 SGHTA and CDR2 FQGTGA. This CDR3 contains 14 residues. CDR3 nucleotide sequence: TGTGCCAGCAGCTCACAATCGGTCACCGGGGAGCTGTTTTTT. It encodes CASSSQSVTGELFF.

In its sample, this clonotype was seen a few times. The rearrangement joins TRBV20-1 to TRBJ2-7, with 11 bases matching TRBD2. CDR3 length: 16 residues. With 4 bases clipped from V and 2 bases from J, the junction kept 10 bases outside the gene matches. Germline CDR1 reads DFQATT; CDR2 reads SNEGSKA (reference sequence). The chain's CDR3 is CSATGLAVWVAYEQYF. CDR3 DNA sequence: TGCAGTGCTACGGGACTAGCGGTCTGGGTAGCCTACGAGCAGTACTTC.

The CDR3: CASSLAGQSSYEQYF. CDR3 bases: TGTGCCAGCAGCTTGGCGGGACAGAGCTCCTACGAGCAGTACTTC. The chain employs TRBV5-8 and TRBJ2-7, with 7 bases aligning to TRBD1. Germline assignment: CDR1 SGHTS and CDR2 YDEGEE. The CDR3 extends over 15 amino acids. The ends lost 0 bases at V and 0 bases at J; junction bases unmatched: 3.

This clonotype occurred a few times. V gene TRBV20-1 combines with J gene TRBJ2-2; D gene uncertain. The CDR3 spans 15 residues. CDR1 DFQATT and CDR2 SNEGSKA come from the germline V gene (reference sequence). V lost 3 bases and J lost 1, with 12 bases in between. As DNA, the CDR3 is TGCAGTGCTAGTCCGGCGGATCAGAACACCGGGGAGCTGTTTTTT. Its translation is CSASPADQNTGELFF.

The V gene is TRBV7-2, the J gene TRBJ2-3, with a tentative D call TRBD2 (7 bases). V lost 5 bases and J lost 6, with 15 bases in between. CDR1 is SGHTA and CDR2 is FQGNSA in the germline V gene. There are 14 residues in the CDR3. The CDR3 DNA sequence: TGTGCCAGCAGCCAACTCCGGGGGGCGGATACGCAGTATTTT. It specifies CASSQLRGADTQYF.

This clonotype was detected a few times. J is TRBJ2-7 and V is TRBV29-1, with 13 positions matching TRBD2. The trim removed 3 bases at V and 4 bases at J, leaving 0 bases unmatched. Germline CDR1 reads SQVTM; CDR2 reads ANQGSEA. This CDR3 region has 13 residues. The CDR3 spells CSVETSGRYEQYF. The CDR3 DNA is TGCAGCGTTGAGACTAGCGGGAGGTACGAGCAGTACTTC.

Worth noting for this clonotype: This may stem from a read error, because a much larger clone lies one nucleotide away. The rearrangement joins TRBV4-3 to TRBJ2-3; TRBD2 agrees at 9 bases. CDR1 is LGHNA, CDR2 YSLEER, per germline. V lost 4 bases, J lost 4 bases, and 9 bases stayed unmatched. This CDR3 is 16 amino acids long. CDR3 region: CASSPAASGRSDTQYF. In nucleotides, the CDR3 is TGCGCCAGCAGCCCCGCGGCGAGCGGGAGGTCAGATACGCAGTATTTT.

Ten or more counts support this clonotype. The rearrangement links TRBV7-8 to TRBJ2-1; TRBD2 matches at 9 bases. The CDR3 is made up of 15 amino acids. Losses at the gene ends were 5 bases for V and 6 bases for J; bases not matched to a gene: 8. CDR1 is SGHVS and CDR2 is FQNEAQ in the germline V gene. The CDR3 DNA reads as TGTGCCAGCAGCCACAGGGCGGGAGGGGTCAATGAGCAGTTCTTC. It yields the protein CASSHRAGGVNEQFF.

This clonotype was found many times. The V call is TRBV20-1, the J call TRBJ2-1, with 8 bases identical to TRBD2. CDR1 is DFQATT and CDR2 is SNEGSKA in the germline V gene (reference sequence). CDR3 length: 15 residues. V dropped 2 bases and J dropped 3; count of bases not matched to a gene: 6. CDR3 residues: CSARRGLVVYNEQFF. DNA of the CDR3: TGCAGTGCTAGACGGGGACTAGTCGTCTACAATGAGCAGTTCTTC.

The V gene is TRBV20-1, the J gene TRBJ2-1; 12 nucleotides match TRBD2. Trimming took 3 bases from V and 4 from J; bases not matched to a gene: 4. Germline V gene data show CDR1 as DFQATT and CDR2 as SNEGSKA (reference sequence). The CDR3 consists of 15 residues. The CDR3 spells CSARASGGGYNEQFF. The CDR3 DNA sequence: TGCAGTGCTAGGGCTAGCGGGGGGGGATACAATGAGCAGTTCTTC.

The chain carries TRBV28 and TRBJ2-3; 12 bases align to TRBD2. CDR1 and CDR2 from the germline V gene are MDHEN and SYDVKM. J lost 5 bases, V lost 4 bases, and 4 bases had no gene match. This CDR3 has 15 residues. CDR3 in DNA: TGTGCCAGCAGTTCCTTACTAGCGGGAGGAGATACGCAGTATTTT. Translating gives CASSSLLAGGDTQYF.

This clonotype was observed many times. This chain uses TRBV7-2 with TRBJ2-1, with D tentatively TRBD1 (7 bases). The CDR3 contains 16 residues. CDR1 is SGHTA and CDR2 is FQGNSA in the germline V gene. V gave up 4 bases and J gave up 6 bases, with 19 bases separating them. CDR3 nucleotides: TGTGCCAGCAGCTCCCAGGGGGGCTACTCAGCCAATGAGCAGTTCTTC. Translation: CASSSQGGYSANEQFF.

The V and J genes are TRBV4-3 and TRBJ2-5; 12 bases match TRBD2. CDR1 is LGHNA, CDR2 YSLEER, per germline. This CDR3 spans 22 amino acids. With V trimmed by 0 bases and J by 0 bases, 17 bases remained unmatched. Here the CDR3 reads CASSQEYGRTSGRWGYQETQYF. The CDR3 bases are TGCGCCAGCAGCCAAGAATATGGAAGAACTAGCGGGAGGTGGGGGTACCAAGAGACCCAGTACTTC.

The genes are TRBV7-6 and TRBJ1-1; D possibly corresponds to TRBD1 (5 bases). Germline values: CDR1 SGHVS, CDR2 FNYEAQ. The CDR3 spans 15 residues. Trimming stripped 5 bases from V and 3 bases from J, with 16 bases between. CDR3 in amino acids: CASSPPGLRDTEAFF. The CDR3 region has the DNA TGTGCCAGCAGCCCTCCGGGACTCCGGGACACTGAAGCTTTCTTT.

In the case of this clonotype: A single base separates this from a much larger clone, so it may be a read error. CDR3 region: CASSSLVFRGASYEQFF. The CDR3 coding sequence is TGTGCCAGCAGTTCATTAGTTTTCCGGGGGGCGAGCTACGAGCAGTTCTTC. This chain joins TRBV27 and TRBJ2-7; perhaps TRBD2 as D (7 bases). The J call is uncertain, as TRBJ2-1 better fits the DNA end. The CDR3 has 17 amino acids. Germline V gene lookup returns CDR1 MNHEY and CDR2 SMNVEV (reference sequence).

This clonotype was seen many times. V usage is TRBV7-6 and J usage is TRBJ2-7, with 8 bases identical to TRBD2. The V and J ends lost 2 bases and 9 bases, in that order; junction bases with no gene match: 9. Germline V CDR1 and CDR2: SGHVS, FNYEAQ. This CDR3 contains 14 residues. The CDR3 is CASSLSTAGEAQYF. The CDR3 DNA follows: TGTGCCAGCAGCTTATCGACAGCGGGAGAGGCGCAGTACTTC.

This clonotype occurred many times. The rearrangement joins TRBV12-3 or TRBV12-4 to TRBJ2-6; 11 nucleotides agree with TRBD1. The CDR3 runs to 21 residues. The V segment lost 3 bases and the J segment 0 bases; nucleotides outside the gene matches: 13. The CDR3 spells CASSFRRDRGFFSSGANVLTF. The DNA of the CDR3 is TGTGCCAGCAGTTTTCGAAGGGACAGGGGGTTCTTCAGCTCTGGGGCCAACGTCCTGACTTTC.

This clonotype was counted many times. The chain uses TRBV20-1 and TRBJ2-3; 13 bases align to TRBD2. The germline CDR1 and CDR2 sequences are DFQATT and SNEGSKA (reference sequence). V was clipped by 1 base and J by 2 bases; unmatched bases: 6. This CDR3 region has 17 residues. The CDR3 loop is CSARGLAGGPNTDTQYF. The CDR3 coding sequence is TGCAGTGCTAGAGGACTAGCGGGAGGACCGAACACAGATACGCAGTATTTT.

A few counts support this clonotype. This chain links TRBV7-2 with TRBJ2-5; D gene uncertain. The CDR3 loop spans 13 amino acids. V was pared by 1 base and J by 13 bases, with 16 bases between. The germline V gene encodes CDR1 SGHTA and CDR2 FQGNSA. CDR3 coding DNA: TGTGCCAGCAGCTTAGTTTCTTTCAGCTGGTCGTACTTC. It encodes CASSLVSFSWSYF. Drawing the rest from reference TRBV7-2 and TRBJ2-5, the complete variable domain is GAGVSQSPSNKVTEKGKDVELRCDPISGHTALYWYRQSLGQGLEFLIYFQGNSAPDKSGLPSDRFSAERTGGSVSTLTIQRTQQEDSAVYLCASSLVSFSWSYFGPGTRLLVL.